These 18 T cell receptor beta chains share one sample of origin, sequenced in a study of T cells in Graves' hyperthyroidism and ophthalmopathy. Researchers took RNA transcripts and amplified the TCR beta CDR3 regions from them. First-round RT-PCR with HTBI primers amplified the TCR CDR3 region. TCRdb re-derived calls from the multiplex PCR reads in MiXCR, one entry per CDR3 protein. Of some 720,000 distinct CDR3 sequences in the sample, about 17% were seen once. The sample was blood. The source is a man aged 18 to 35 with Graves' hyperthyroidism.

This clonotype was detected ten times or more. The rearrangement links TRBV3-1 to TRBJ1-1; tentative D call: TRBD1 (6 bases). The germline V gene has CDR1 LGHDT and CDR2 YNNKEL (reference sequence). Trimming pared 3 bases from V and 3 bases from J, leaving 14 bases between. There are 15 residues in the CDR3. CDR3 sequence reads: CASSHPTGGYTEAFF. The CDR3 DNA follows: TGTGCCAGCAGCCACCCGACAGGAGGGTACACTGAAGCTTTCTTT.

The rearrangement uses TRBV12-3 or TRBV12-4 and TRBJ2-1; 9 nucleotides match TRBD1. J lost 6 bases, V lost 5 bases, and 5 bases had no gene match. This CDR3 is 14 amino acids long. CDR3 amino acids: CASSVKTGGNEQFF. The CDR3 DNA sequence: TGTGCCAGCAGTGTAAAGACAGGGGGCAATGAGCAGTTCTTC.

This clonotype was observed at least ten times. The chain is built from TRBV5-1 and TRBJ2-2; D is uncertain. CDR1 SGHRS and CDR2 YFSETQ come from the germline V gene. The CDR3 has 15 amino acids. V was cut by 0 bases and J by 0 bases, with 6 bases left in between. The CDR3 DNA is TGCGCCAGCAGCTTGGTTCTCACGAACACCGGGGAGCTGTTTTTT. Translation gives CASSLVLTNTGELFF.

This clonotype was counted between two and nine times. The V gene is TRBV29-1, the J gene TRBJ2-3; 14 bases match TRBD2. The V gene's germline CDR1 is SQVTM and CDR2 ANQGSEA. The CDR3 sequence is 16 residues long. V lost 5 bases, J lost 4 bases, and 8 bases stayed unmatched. For the CDR3, the DNA is TGCAGCGTTTCCCGACTAGCGGGAGGGCCATCAGATACGCAGTATTTT. Protein sequence: CSVSRLAGGPSDTQYF.

This rearrangement joins TRBV7-8 to TRBJ2-5; perhaps TRBD1 as D (7 bases). V lost 4 bases, J lost 1 base, and 16 bases lay in between. CDR3 size: 16 residues. The germline V gene encodes CDR1 SGHVS and CDR2 FQNEAQ. The CDR3 DNA sequence: TGTGCCAGCAGCTCAGGGGGAGGTTGGGGCCAAGAGACCCAGTACTTC. Translation gives CASSSGGGWGQETQYF.

This clonotype was detected only a few times. The chain joins TRBV9 to TRBJ2-1; D possibly corresponds to TRBD2 (6 bases). The CDR3 has 17 residues. Germline lookup yields CDR1 SGDLS and CDR2 YYNGEE. Trimming stripped 1 base from V and 4 bases from J, with 18 bases between. The DNA for the CDR3 is TGTGCCAGCAGCGTAAGACTTGGGGGGACGATATACAATGAGCAGTTCTTC. It translates to CASSVRLGGTIYNEQFF.

This clonotype has a handful of counts. V gene TRBV27 combines with J gene TRBJ2-6; D may be TRBD1 (6 bases). The CDR3 loop spans 15 amino acids. The germline V and J ends were trimmed by 3 bases and 3 bases, with 9 bases remaining between them. From germline, CDR1 is MNHEY and CDR2 SMNVEV (reference sequence). The CDR3 region is CASSFTGFGANVLTF. The CDR3 DNA follows: TGTGCCAGCAGTTTTACAGGGTTTGGGGCCAACGTCCTGACTTTC.

This clonotype was counted a few times. This chain links TRBV25-1 with TRBJ2-2; 9 bases match TRBD2. Germline CDR1 reads MGHDK; CDR2 reads SYGVNS. The V gene end was trimmed by 6 bases and the J gene end by 1 base; junction bases not matched to a gene: 3. The CDR3 spans 15 residues. The CDR3 DNA is TGTGCCAGCAGCAAACTAGCGGGGAACACCGGGGAGCTGTTTTTT. Translated, it gives CASSKLAGNTGELFF.

This clonotype came up a few times. The gene calls are TRBV3-1 and TRBJ1-1; maybe TRBD1 (6 bases). V was cut by 1 base and J by 5 bases, with 14 bases left in between. CDR3 size: 15 residues. The germline gives CDR1 LGHDT, CDR2 YNNKEL (reference sequence). As DNA, the CDR3 is TGTGCCAGCAGCCAAGTCGGAGGGGGGGGGACTGAAGCTTTCTTT. Protein sequence: CASSQVGGGGTEAFF.

This clonotype was observed many times. The chain uses TRBV28 and TRBJ1-6; 7 positions match TRBD1. V trimming: 5 bases; J trimming: 10 bases; junction bases outside the gene matches: 8. Germline CDR1 and CDR2: MDHEN and SYDVKM. This CDR3 is built from 14 residues. The CDR3 loop reads CASSLTGESSPLHF. The CDR3 DNA is TGTGCCAGCAGTCTCACAGGGGAATCATCACCCCTCCACTTT. Combining the CDR3 with reference TRBV28 and TRBJ1-6 gives the whole variable domain DVKVTQSSRYLVKRTGEKVFLECVQDMDHENMFWYRQDPGLGLRLIYFSYDVKMKEKGDIPEGYSVSREKKERFSLILESASTNQTSMYLCASSLTGESSPLHFGNGTRLTVT.

About this clonotype: A read error is possible here, since a much larger clone lies one base away. CDR3: CASSYGLAGVSEQYF. The CDR3 DNA follows: TGTGCCAGCAGTTACGGACTAGCGGGAGTTTCCGAGCAGTACTTC. The chain links TRBV6-2 or TRBV6-3 to TRBJ2-7, with 13 bases aligning to TRBD2. The V gene end was trimmed by 2 bases and the J gene end by 6 bases; junction bases not matched to a gene: 4. The CDR3 contains 15 residues. Looked up from germline, CDR1 is MNHEY and CDR2 is SVGEGT.

This clonotype was observed many times. This chain connects TRBV28 to TRBJ2-2; TRBD2 might be the D (6 bases). Trimming took 7 bases from V and 2 from J, leaving 17 bases between them. Per germline, CDR1 MDHEN and CDR2 SYDVKM. The CDR3 extends over 16 amino acids. The CDR3 coding sequence is TGTGCCAGCACCCATCCTTCGGGACTTAACACCGGGGAGCTGTTTTTT. It translates to CASTHPSGLNTGELFF.

This clonotype was seen only a few times. The chain has TRBV11-2 and TRBJ1-5; possibly TRBD1 for D (5 bases). The V end lost 4 bases, the J end lost 0 bases, and 13 bases lay between the germline ends. The CDR3 extends over 16 amino acids. Germline CDR1 is SGHAT and CDR2 is FQNNGV. DNA for the CDR3: TGTGCCAGCAGCTATTCGGGGGGGTCTAGCAATCAGCCCCAGCATTTT. Its protein is CASSYSGGSSNQPQHF.

This clonotype showed up just a few times. The chain couples TRBV2 to TRBJ2-7; D possibly matches TRBD1 or TRBD2 (5 bases each). V lost 6 bases, J lost 5 bases, and 11 bases lay in between. Germline assignment: CDR1 SNHLY and CDR2 FYNNEI. The CDR3 runs to 12 residues. This CDR3 reads CASSGDPNEQYF. The CDR3 DNA reads TGTGCCAGCAGCGGGGACCCCAACGAGCAGTACTTC.

There are a few counts of this clonotype. CDR3 nucleotide sequence: TGCGCCAGCAGGGGAAACGGGTTCTACAATGAGCAGTTCTTC. Protein sequence: CASRGNGFYNEQFF. The J gene is TRBJ2-1, the V gene TRBV10-2; D is unclear. Germline assignment: CDR1 WSHSY and CDR2 SAAADI. CDR3 size: 14 residues. Trimming cost V 6 bases and J 3 bases, with 12 bases left between them.

This clonotype has a count of ten or more. The chain couples TRBV7-9 to TRBJ2-1; 10 bases map to TRBD2. The CDR3 extends over 14 amino acids. V shed 3 bases, J shed 5 bases, and the junction held 1 base outside the gene matches. CDR1 SEHNR and CDR2 FQNEAQ come from the germline V gene (reference sequence). The chain's CDR3 is CASSLGLANNEQFF. CDR3 DNA sequence: TGTGCCAGCAGCTTGGGACTAGCGAACAATGAGCAGTTCTTC.

This clonotype showed up many times. The genes are TRBV12-3 or TRBV12-4 and TRBJ1-1; a possible D gene is TRBD1 (6 bases). This CDR3 is 15 amino acids long. V lost 4 bases and J 0 bases, leaving 12 bases between the germline ends. CDR3 loop: CASSYNRVLNTEAFF. In nucleotides, the CDR3 is TGTGCCAGCAGTTATAACAGGGTTCTGAACACTGAAGCTTTCTTT.

This clonotype was picked up many times. CDR3 region: CASNRPGPFGDTQYF. DNA for the CDR3: TGTGCCAGCAACCGACCGGGACCCTTCGGAGATACGCAGTATTTT. V and J are TRBV7-9 and TRBJ2-3; D is perhaps TRBD1 or TRBD2 (5 bases each). With 7 bases removed from V and 5 bases from J, the gap between germline ends came to 19 bases. CDR1 is SEHNR, CDR2 FQNEAQ, per germline (reference sequence). The CDR3 covers 15 residues.